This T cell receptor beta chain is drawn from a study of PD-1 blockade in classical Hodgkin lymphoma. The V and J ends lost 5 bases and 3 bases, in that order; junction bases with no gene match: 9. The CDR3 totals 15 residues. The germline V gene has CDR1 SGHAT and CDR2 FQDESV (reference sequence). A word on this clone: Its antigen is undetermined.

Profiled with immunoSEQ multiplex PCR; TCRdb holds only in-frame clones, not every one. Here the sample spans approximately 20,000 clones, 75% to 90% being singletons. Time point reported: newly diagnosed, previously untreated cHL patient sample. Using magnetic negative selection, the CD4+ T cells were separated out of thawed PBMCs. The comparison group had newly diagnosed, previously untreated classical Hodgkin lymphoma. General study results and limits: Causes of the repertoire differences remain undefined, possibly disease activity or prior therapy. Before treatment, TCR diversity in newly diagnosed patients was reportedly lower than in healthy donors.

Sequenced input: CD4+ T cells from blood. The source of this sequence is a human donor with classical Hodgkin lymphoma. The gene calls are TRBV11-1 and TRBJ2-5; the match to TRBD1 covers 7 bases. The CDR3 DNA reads TGTGCCAGCAGCAACCCCGGGACAGCAAAAGAGACCCAGTACTTC. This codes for CASSNPGTAKETQYF.